Here is one TCR beta chain with its context. Antigen specificity is unknown. At one of its ends the junction is not consistent with the germline gene, which may arise from a read error. Drawn from each donor were approximately 10 milliliters of peripheral blood. The sample belongs to a study of blood T cells in healthy people across ages. It was with a sample-barcoded 5' primer and a J-beta primer mix that a second PCR of roughly 6 to 11 cycles was run. The authors tagged each cDNA molecule using a template-switch adaptor with 12 random nucleotides. Sequencing yielded, for each sample, at least 3 million paired-end reads carrying CDR3. TCRdb recomputed calls from the 5' RACE reads with MiXCR, one row per CDR3 protein. The repertoire holds about 1,500,000 distinct CDR3 sequences, with about 30% as singletons. CDR3 length equals 13 residues. Study-wide results and limits: Higher diversity, along with more naive CD4+ cells, distinguished long-lived donors from aged donors.

The rearrangement joins TRBV12-3 or TRBV12-4 to TRBJ2-6; TRBD1 is a possible D gene (5 bases). The TCR originated in a woman between 25 and 40 years old in good health. Sequenced material: blood. CDR3 region: CASSNSGANVPTF. DNA of the CDR3: TGTGCCAGCAGCAACTCTGGGGCCAACGTCCCGACTTTC.